The rows below give T cell receptor beta chains drawn from one sample of a study of blood T cell repertoires in COVID-19. This table comes from immunoSEQ multiplex PCR, and its TCRdb copy is limited to in-frame clones, with some not included. The table shows around 160,000 clones, with around 80% occurring only once. Specimen: peripheral blood. The receptors were sampled from a human donor in a cohort sampled during active COVID-19. Both conserved end residues are trimmed from each CDR3.

TRBV3-1/TRBV3-2	TRBJ1-5	ASSPRTGLKSQPQH
TRBV5-4	TRBJ2-7	ASSWSHRDMKYEQY
TRBV7-2	TRBJ1-2	ASILGKGGYGYT
TRBV13	TRBJ2-3	ASSPPGSVDTQY
TRBV5-1	TRBJ2-3	ASSLGTGSPDTQY
TRBV19	TRBJ2-5	ASSSGTGGFETQY
TRBV28	TRBJ1-1	ASSYYRGLGEAF
TRBV7-2	TRBJ1-4	ASSLSMSSNEKLF
TRBV9	TRBJ1-1	ASSVDGVPNTEAF
TRBV10-1	TRBJ2-7	ASSGMGQGHYEQY
TRBV30	TRBJ2-3	ASGPADTQY
TRBV5-1	TRBJ1-2	ASSPGLPPTRDYGYT
TRBV2	TRBJ1-1	ASTGPRVGNTEAF
TRBV7-9	TRBJ1-2	ASTQTGGYGYT
TRBV19	TRBJ1-2	ASSIGTGGAGAGYT
TRBV7-2	TRBJ2-3	ASSLWTTSTDTQY
TRBV7-2	TRBJ1-2	ASRNRQGNYGYT
TRBV9	TRBJ1-6	ASSVAPVTPLH
TRBV30	TRBJ1-6	AWSGTGNSPLH
TRBV3-1/TRBV3-2	TRBJ1-2	ASSQGTPGGGAHYGYT